This TCR beta chain was retrieved from a study of OX40 agonist ivuxolimab in advanced cancers. Looking at the study overall: In this trial design, patients received ivuxolimab intravenously at 0.01 to 10 mg/kg every 2 weeks.

Samples of blood were obtained at baseline, on cycle 4 day 1, and on cycle 7 day 1. General study results and limits: Clonal expansion was seen in CD4+ and CD8+ blood T cells by week 6 at 0.1 to 3.0 mg/kg.

This clone was counted a few times. The antigen is undetermined. Only in-frame clones appear in the TCRdb table, and some are missing; sequencing was by immunoSEQ multiplex PCR. The sample contains about 13,000 clones, roughly four fifths of which appear only once. The CDR3 is 15 amino acids. V gave up 6 bases and J gave up 0 bases, with 12 bases separating them. Germline lookup yields CDR1 LNHDA and CDR2 SQIVND (reference sequence). The origin of this receptor is an adult with an advanced solid tumor such as melanoma, head and neck, liver or kidney cancer. The sequences come from CD4+ or CD8+ T cells sorted from blood, collected in a trial of the OX40 agonist ivuxolimab. The V and J genes are TRBV19 and TRBJ1-5; D is ambiguous. The CDR3, as DNA: TGTGCCAGTAGACCCGACGGATATAGCAATCAGCCCCAGCATTTT. This translates into CASRPDGYSNQPQHF.